This T cell receptor beta chain appears in the sequencing data of a study of T cells in Graves' hyperthyroidism and ophthalmopathy. Ten or more counts support this clonotype. Antigen: not known. Amplification yielded TCR beta CDR3 regions, with RNA transcripts as the source. When the TCR CDR3 underwent first-round RT-PCR, the HTBI primer set was used. TCRdb fed the multiplex PCR reads into MiXCR, producing one record per CDR3 protein. The table lists roughly 570,000 distinct CDR3 sequences, less than 20% of them singletons. Findings of the study overall: Patients with ophthalmopathy were separated from those with stable hyperthyroidism by a 13 V-J model.

Sequences were obtained from blood. The clonotype comes from a woman aged 25 to 39 with Graves' hyperthyroidism.

CDR3 amino acids: CASSLSGGTSGYSNQPQHF. CDR3 sequence (DNA): TGTGCCAGCAGTTTATCCGGGGGGACGAGCGGGTATAGCAATCAGCCCCAGCATTTT. V gene TRBV28 combines with J gene TRBJ1-5, with D tentatively TRBD1 (5 bases). The CDR3 has 19 residues. Germline lookup yields CDR1 MDHEN and CDR2 SYDVKM. V was cut by 1 base and J by 0 bases, with 19 bases left in between. The whole variable domain, remainder taken from reference TRBV28 and TRBJ1-5, is DVKVTQSSRYLVKRTGEKVFLECVQDMDHENMFWYRQDPGLGLRLIYFSYDVKMKEKGDIPEGYSVSREKKERFSLILESASTNQTSMYLCASSLSGGTSGYSNQPQHFGDGTRLSIL.